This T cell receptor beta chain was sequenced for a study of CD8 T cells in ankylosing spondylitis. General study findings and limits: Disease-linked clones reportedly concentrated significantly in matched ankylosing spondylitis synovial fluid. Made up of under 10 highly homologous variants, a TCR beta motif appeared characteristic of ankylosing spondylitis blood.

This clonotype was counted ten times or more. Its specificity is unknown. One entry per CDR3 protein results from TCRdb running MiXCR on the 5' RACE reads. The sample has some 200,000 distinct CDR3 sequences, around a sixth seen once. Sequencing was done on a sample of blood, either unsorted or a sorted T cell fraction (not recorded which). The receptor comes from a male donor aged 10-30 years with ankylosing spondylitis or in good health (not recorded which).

CDR3 coding DNA: TGCAGTGCTGGAGCTACTAGCGGGAGCACAGATACGCAGTATTTT. This gives the protein CSAGATSGSTDTQYF. The chain couples TRBV20-1 to TRBJ2-3, with 9 bases matching TRBD2. This CDR3 contains 15 residues. Germline V gives CDR1 DFQATT, CDR2 SNEGSKA (reference sequence). After removal of 5 bases from V and 0 bases from J, the junction contained 6 bases not matched to a gene.